The 21 T cell receptor beta chains presented below share a single source sample, sequenced in a study of T cell repertoires in cytomegalovirus infection. TCRdb itself ran the reads through MiXCR, one entry per CDR3 protein. Of approximately 500,000 distinct CDR3 sequences in the sample, around 11% were seen once. The sample comprised PBMCs. The receptors come from a human donor in good health (CMV status not recorded). Some clones in this sample may be carry-over from other donors' samples.

Many counts were recorded for this clonotype. This chain uses TRBV7-9 with TRBJ2-5, with 7 bases lining up with TRBD1. The J segment lost 1 base and the V segment lost 1 base, leaving 3 bases of the junction unmatched. The germline gives CDR1 SEHNR, CDR2 FQNEAQ (reference sequence). This CDR3 comprises 15 residues. The chain's CDR3 is CASSLEGGLQETQYF. The CDR3, as DNA: TGTGCCAGCAGCTTAGAAGGGGGCCTCCAAGAGACCCAGTACTTC.

The table lists this clonotype with many counts. The chain combines TRBV6-1 with TRBJ1-5; TRBD1 is a possible D gene (5 bases). Germline V CDR1 and CDR2: MNHNS, SASEGT. V lost 7 bases and J 4 bases, leaving 17 bases between the germline ends. The CDR3 extends over 15 amino acids. The CDR3 coding sequence is TGTGCCAGCACTCCCACGGGGCAGAAAAATCAGCCCCAGCATTTT. Protein sequence: CASTPTGQKNQPQHF.

This clonotype was seen a handful of times. This rearrangement joins TRBV20-1 to TRBJ2-1; D unclear. Trimming cost V 6 bases and J 0 bases, with 12 bases left between them. The CDR3 contains 14 residues. Germline CDR1 is DFQATT and CDR2 is SNEGSKA (reference sequence). The CDR3: CSALTRSSYNEQFF. DNA of the CDR3: TGCAGTGCCCTGACACGATCCTCCTACAATGAGCAGTTCTTC.

The chain carries TRBV13 and TRBJ2-3; 16 bases fit TRBD2. This CDR3 contains 16 residues. Trimming at V came to 5 bases and at J to 6 bases, leaving 5 bases not matched to a gene. Per germline, CDR1 PRHDT and CDR2 FYEKMQ (reference sequence). The CDR3 protein is CASSPGTSGRDDTQYF. The CDR3 nucleotides are TGTGCCAGCAGCCCCGGGACTAGCGGGAGGGATGATACGCAGTATTTT.

The V and J genes are TRBV10-3 and TRBJ1-1; D is possibly TRBD1 (5 bases). CDR1 and CDR2 (germline): ENHRY, SYGVKD. CDR3 length: 15 amino acids. The V end lost 3 bases, the J end lost 5 bases, and 16 bases lay between the germline ends. The CDR3 spells CAISDLGRGWTEAFF. CDR3 DNA sequence: TGTGCCATCAGTGACCTCGGGAGGGGATGGACTGAAGCTTTCTTT.

This chain links TRBV9 with TRBJ2-3; the match to TRBD2 covers 12 bases. V lost 0 bases, J lost 1 base, and 6 bases stayed unmatched. The CDR3 contains 18 residues. Germline CDR1 and CDR2: SGDLS and YYNGEE. In DNA form, the CDR3 reads TGTGCCAGCAGCGTAGAAGGGACTAGCGGGTTCCGCACAGATACGCAGTATTTT. Its translation: CASSVEGTSGFRTDTQYF.

This clonotype came up a few times. The rearrangement uses TRBV20-1 and TRBJ2-7; TRBD1 or TRBD2 may be the D gene (6 bases each). Trimming stripped 5 bases from V and 4 bases from J, with 15 bases between. Germline loops: CDR1 DFQATT, CDR2 SNEGSKA (reference sequence). The CDR3 totals 13 residues. The DNA of the CDR3 is TGCAGTGCTGTGGGACGGGGGCAGTACGAGCAGTACTTC. Protein: CSAVGRGQYEQYF.

The gene calls are TRBV5-1 and TRBJ2-3, with 15 nucleotides matching TRBD2. This CDR3 is built from 17 residues. Per the germline V gene, CDR1 is SGHRS and CDR2 is YFSETQ. J gave up 5 bases and V 3 bases, and 7 bases lay outside the gene matches. CDR3 sequence reads: CASSSGLAGGEVDTQYF. CDR3 coding DNA: TGCGCCAGCAGCTCGGGACTAGCGGGAGGAGAAGTAGATACGCAGTATTTT.

This clonotype turned up a few times. The rearrangement uses TRBV30 and TRBJ2-1; D gene ambiguous. There are 11 residues in the CDR3. V gave up 2 bases and J gave up 9 bases, with 8 bases separating them. The germline gives CDR1 GTSNPN, CDR2 SVGIG (reference sequence). The CDR3 bases are TGTGCCTGGAGTAGTTATTCTGAGCAGTTCTTC. Translating it yields CAWSSYSEQFF. Supplemented by reference TRBV30 and TRBJ2-1, the full variable domain reads SQTIHQWPATLVQPVGSPLSLECTVEGTSNPNLYWYRQAAGRGLQLLFYSVGIGQISSEVPQNLSASRPQDRQFILSSKKLLLSDSGFYLCAWSSYSEQFFGPGTRLTVL.

This clonotype was observed many times. The chain couples TRBV7-9 to TRBJ2-5; D possibly uses TRBD1 or TRBD2 (5 bases each). This CDR3 has 14 amino acids. Germline CDR1 SEHNR, CDR2 FQNEAQ (reference sequence). The V gene lost 6 bases and the J gene lost 1 base, with 12 bases spanning the gap. CDR3 DNA sequence: TGTGCCAGCAGTAAAGCTGGGGGCCAAGAGACCCAGTACTTC. This gives the protein CASSKAGGQETQYF.

The chain is built from TRBV3-1 and TRBJ2-2, with D uncertain. The length of the CDR3 is 15 residues. The V gene lost 0 bases and the J gene lost 0 bases, with 5 bases spanning the gap. Germline CDR1 reads LGHDT; CDR2 reads YNNKEL (reference sequence). CDR3 sequence reads: CASSQDSTNTGELFF. The CDR3 DNA reads TGTGCCAGCAGCCAAGATTCTACGAACACCGGGGAGCTGTTTTTT.

This clonotype was counted many times. The chain links TRBV3-1 to TRBJ2-2; 8 positions agree with TRBD1. The CDR3 sequence is 16 residues long. Per germline, CDR1 LGHDT and CDR2 YNNKEL (reference sequence). Trimming at V came to 11 bases and at J to 0 bases, leaving 11 bases not matched to a gene. CDR3 protein: CASRTGLTANTGELFF. CDR3 coding DNA: TGTGCCTCCCGGACAGGGCTAACCGCGAACACCGGGGAGCTGTTTTTT. Drawing the rest from reference TRBV3-1 and TRBJ2-2, the complete variable domain is DTAVSQTPKYLVTQMGNDKSIKCEQNLGHDTMYWYKQDSKKFLKIMFSYNNKELIINETVPNRFSPKSPDKAHLNLHINSLELGDSAVYFCASRTGLTANTGELFFGEGSRLTVL.

The chain carries TRBV2 and TRBJ1-5, with 10 bases aligning to TRBD1. Germline CDR1 reads SNHLY; CDR2 reads FYNNEI. The CDR3 length is 17 residues. The junction had 10 bases not matched to a gene; V was cut back by 4 bases and J by 4 bases. In DNA, the CDR3 is TGTGCCAGCAGTGTTGACAGGGGGCGCGGGGGGAATCAGCCCCAGCATTTT. This gives the protein CASSVDRGRGGNQPQHF.

The sample holds many counts of this clonotype. This chain uses TRBV28 with TRBJ2-2; no clear D. The CDR3 spans 17 residues. The V gene's germline CDR1 is MDHEN and CDR2 SYDVKM. With 8 bases removed from V and 3 bases from J, the gap between germline ends came to 22 bases. The CDR3 sequence is CASRPLASVAYTGELFF. CDR3 in DNA: TGTGCCAGCCGCCCGCTCGCTTCCGTAGCTTACACCGGGGAGCTGTTTTTT.

This clonotype was recorded at least ten times. V usage is TRBV11-2 and J usage is TRBJ2-7; no definite D call. The CDR3 runs 12 residues. CDR1 is SGHAT and CDR2 is FQNNGV in the germline V gene. Trimming took 6 bases from V and 0 from J, leaving 6 bases between them. This CDR3 is CASRNGSYEQYF. Here the CDR3 DNA reads TGTGCCAGCAGAAACGGCTCCTACGAGCAGTACTTC.

V and J are TRBV6-5 and TRBJ1-2; 7 positions match TRBD1. J was trimmed by 4 bases and V by 2 bases; bases with no gene match: 10. The CDR3 has 16 residues. Per germline, CDR1 MNHEY and CDR2 SVGAGI. The CDR3 DNA is TGTGCCAGCAGTTACACAGGGACAGCGGCTCCCTATGGCTACACCTTC. Protein product: CASSYTGTAAPYGYTF.

V usage is TRBV9 and J usage is TRBJ2-5; D is ambiguous. The length of the CDR3 is 13 residues. V was pared by 0 bases and J by 1 base, with 4 bases between. The germline CDR1 and CDR2 sequences are SGDLS and YYNGEE. This CDR3 is CASSVDGQETQYF. DNA for the CDR3: TGTGCCAGCAGCGTAGACGGCCAAGAGACCCAGTACTTC.

This clonotype has only a few counts. The chain links TRBV27 to TRBJ2-1, with D hard to call. CDR1 MNHEY and CDR2 SMNVEV come from the germline V gene (reference sequence). V was shortened by 0 bases and J by 8 bases, with 8 bases between the two germline ends. The CDR3 has 13 amino acids. The CDR3: CASSLSPGHEQFF. CDR3 DNA sequence: TGTGCCAGCAGTTTATCCCCAGGCCATGAGCAGTTCTTC.

This clonotype was counted only a few times. The chain has TRBV29-1 and TRBJ1-5; D unclear. CDR3 size: 12 residues. V was clipped by 0 bases and J by 5 bases, with 5 bases between them. Germline V gene sequence: CDR1 SQVTM, CDR2 ANQGSEA. As DNA, the CDR3 is TGCAGCGTTGAAGAGGGAGATCAGCCCCAGCATTTT. Translating it yields CSVEEGDQPQHF. The variable domain in full, completed from reference TRBV29-1 and TRBJ1-5, reads SAVISQKPSRDICQRGTSLTIQCQVDSQVTMMFWYRQQPGQSLTLIATANQGSEATYESGFVIDKFPISRPNLTFSTLTVSNMSPEDSSIYLCSVEEGDQPQHFGDGTRLSIL.

The table lists this clonotype with many counts. The chain is built from TRBV6-1 and TRBJ2-5; 11 positions agree with TRBD2. The V gene end was trimmed by 7 bases and the J gene end by 3 bases; junction bases not matched to a gene: 13. The CDR3 loop spans 17 amino acids. CDR1 is MNHNS and CDR2 is SASEGT in the germline V gene. The chain's CDR3 is CASTLRRLAGNKETQYF. The CDR3, as DNA: TGTGCCAGCACCCTCCGGAGACTAGCGGGGAACAAAGAGACCCAGTACTTC.

This clonotype occurred many times. V usage is TRBV7-2 and J usage is TRBJ2-2; 7 positions match TRBD2. This CDR3 is built from 13 residues. Germline trimming cut 5 bases from V and 6 bases from J; bases unmatched to any gene: 3. The germline V gene encodes CDR1 SGHTA and CDR2 FQGNSA. The CDR3: CASSRGGAGELFF. In nucleotides, the CDR3 is TGTGCCAGCAGCAGGGGAGGGGCCGGGGAGCTGTTTTTT.